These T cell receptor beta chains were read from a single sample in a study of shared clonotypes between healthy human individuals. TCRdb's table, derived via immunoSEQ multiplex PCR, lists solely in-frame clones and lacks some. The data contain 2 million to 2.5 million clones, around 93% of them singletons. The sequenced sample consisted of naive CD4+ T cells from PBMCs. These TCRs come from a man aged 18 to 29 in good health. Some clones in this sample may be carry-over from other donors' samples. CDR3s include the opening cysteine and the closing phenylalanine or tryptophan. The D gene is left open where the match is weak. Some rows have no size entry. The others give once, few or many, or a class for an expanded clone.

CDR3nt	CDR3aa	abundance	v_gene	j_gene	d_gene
TGCGCCAGCAGGAACACAGATACGCAGTATTTT	CASRNTDTQYF	-	TRBV4-1	TRBJ2-3	-
TGTGCCAGCTCTACAAAAGGGGTCCGCGACGAGCAGTACTTC	CASSTKGVRDEQYF	-	TRBV18	TRBJ2-7	-
TGTGCCAGCAGCTTATTATGGACAGGGTACACCGGGGAGCTGTTTTTT	CASSLLWTGYTGELFF	-	TRBV7-9	TRBJ2-2	TRBD1
TGTGCCAGCAGCCTAGGGACCGAGCAGTACTTC	CASSLGTEQYF	-	TRBV2	TRBJ2-7	-
TGTGCCAGCAGCCAAGTGGGACTAGTCACAGATACGCAGTATTTT	CASSQVGLVTDTQYF	-	TRBV4-2	TRBJ2-3	TRBD2
TGTGCCAGCTCACCGCTCGGACTAGCGGAAAACGAGCAGTACTTC	CASSPLGLAENEQYF	-	TRBV18	TRBJ2-7	TRBD2
TGCGCCAGCAGCCTATTAGGAACTAGCGGGGTCTCATCCTACGAGCAGTACTTC	CASSLLGTSGVSSYEQYF	-	TRBV4-1	TRBJ2-7	TRBD2
TGCGCCAGCAGCTTAGGACAGGCTCGGGAAAAACTGTTTTTT	CASSLGQAREKLFF	once	TRBV5-1	TRBJ1-4	TRBD1
TGTGCCAGCAGCTTATTCTCACGGGAGAATCCCGGTGAGCAGTTCTTC	CASSLFSRENPGEQFF	-	TRBV7-2	TRBJ2-1	-
TGTGCCAGCAGCCCAGGTGGGACTAGGTCAACCCAGTACTTC	CASSPGGTRSTQYF	-	TRBV11-2	TRBJ2-5	TRBD2
TGTGCCAGCTCAGTCGTGGGGGGCTTGAACACTGAAGCTTTCTTT	CASSVVGGLNTEAFF	-	TRBV18	TRBJ1-1	-
TGCATTTGGGGGGGCAATGAGCAGTTCTTC	CIWGGNEQFF	-	TRBV20-1	TRBJ2-1	TRBD2
TGCGCCAGCAGCTTGGACGGGGCACCACATCAGCCCCAGCATTTT	CASSLDGAPHQPQHF	-	TRBV5-1	TRBJ1-5	-
TGTGCCAGTATTTTAGGGGGGCTCACAGATACGCAGTATTTT	CASILGGLTDTQYF	-	TRBV6-1	TRBJ2-3	-
TGCAGCGTGGTCGCCGGAGGTGCGGGAAACACCATATATTTT	CSVVAGGAGNTIYF	once	TRBV29-1	TRBJ1-3	-
TGCGCCAGCAGTCCCGGGACAGGGGGGACAGATACGCAGTATTTT	CASSPGTGGTDTQYF	-	TRBV5-1	TRBJ2-3	TRBD1
TGTGCCAGTAGTATTCAGGGCCCCTACGAGCAGTACTTC	CASSIQGPYEQYF	once	TRBV19	TRBJ2-7	-
TGTGCCAGCAGCTCAGCTTTTGGCGGGCGCCAAGAGACCCAGTACTTC	CASSSAFGGRQETQYF	-	TRBV11-2	TRBJ2-5	-
TGCGCCAGCAGTAGGGGGGTGTCGGAAGCGGTCTACTTC	CASSRGVSEAVYF	-	TRBV5-1	TRBJ2-7	-
TGTGCCAGTATGATGGGCAATCAGCCCCAGCATTTT	CASMMGNQPQHF	-	TRBV19	TRBJ1-5	-
TGTGCCATCAGTGAGGGGGCTGAAGCTTTCTTT	CAISEGAEAFF	few	TRBV10-3	TRBJ1-1	-
TGTGCCAGCACCAAGACACCCTGGACTAGCACAGATACGCAGTATTTT	CASTKTPWTSTDTQYF	-	TRBV27	TRBJ2-3	-